The 17 T cell receptor beta chains below all came from one sample that was sequenced in a study of OX40 agonist ivuxolimab in advanced cancers. Sequencing was performed with immunoSEQ multiplex PCR; in TCRdb, only in-frame clones are kept and a portion is missing. Among tens of thousands of clones, 92% were seen once, and the ten largest hold around 6.7%. The sequenced sample was CD4+ or CD8+ T cells sorted from blood, obtained in a trial of the OX40 agonist ivuxolimab. The receptors were gathered from an adult with an advanced solid tumor such as melanoma, head and neck, liver or kidney cancer.

The V and J genes are TRBV28 and TRBJ2-3, with 7 bases fitting TRBD2. The CDR3 length is 17 residues. CDR1 and CDR2 from the germline V gene are MDHEN and SYDVKM. V lost 3 bases to trimming and J lost 2 bases; unmatched junction nucleotides: 11. DNA for the CDR3: TGTGCCAGCAGTTTCCCGGGAGGCCAGATATCCACAGATACGCAGTATTTT. It translates to CASSFPGGQISTDTQYF.

The chain uses TRBV6-5 and TRBJ2-5; tentatively, D is TRBD1 (5 bases). CDR3 size: 16 residues. The germline V gene has CDR1 MNHEY and CDR2 SVGAGI. V lost 1 base, J lost 2 bases, and 14 bases lay in between. The CDR3 is CASSYFGQGWQETQYF. CDR3 coding DNA: TGTGCCAGCAGTTACTTCGGGCAGGGATGGCAAGAGACCCAGTACTTC.

The chain employs TRBV4-2 and TRBJ1-2; D ambiguous. From germline, CDR1 is LGHNA and CDR2 YNFKEQ. The CDR3 runs to 14 residues. V gave up 4 bases and J gave up 3 bases, with 12 bases separating them. The CDR3 DNA is TGTGCCAGCAGCCTCCTATTCCCTTACTATGGCTACACCTTC. Translated, it gives CASSLLFPYYGYTF.

The chain links TRBV5-5 to TRBJ2-2; TRBD1 is a possible D gene (6 bases). The V and J ends lost 0 bases and 0 bases respectively, with 12 bases between them. This CDR3 has 17 amino acids. Germline lookup yields CDR1 SGHKS and CDR2 YYEKEE (reference sequence). CDR3 residues: CASSLALRTANTGELFF. The DNA of the CDR3 is TGTGCCAGCAGCTTGGCCCTGAGGACAGCGAACACCGGGGAGCTGTTTTTT.

The table lists this clone with a count of one. The gene calls are TRBV15 and TRBJ1-1, with 11 positions matching TRBD1. Unmatched junction bases numbered 5, after V lost 4 bases and J lost 4 bases. The CDR3 loop spans 15 amino acids. Per the germline V gene, CDR1 is LNHNV and CDR2 is YYDKDF (reference sequence). CDR3 sequence: CATSTGQGAGTEAFF. For the CDR3, the DNA is TGTGCCACCAGCACAGGACAGGGGGCTGGCACTGAAGCTTTCTTT.

The chain links TRBV5-5 to TRBJ2-3; D may be TRBD1 or TRBD2 (6 bases each). The CDR3 is 14 residues long. The V end lost 4 bases, the J end lost 8 bases, and 17 bases lay between the germline ends. Per the germline V gene, CDR1 is SGHKS and CDR2 is YYEKEE (reference sequence). The CDR3 DNA reads TGTGCCAGCAGCCCCGGTTGGGGGGCCGCTACGCAGTATTTT. It translates to CASSPGWGAATQYF.

J is TRBJ2-7 and V is TRBV4-1; weak D call: TRBD2 (5 bases). The CDR3 is 14 amino acids. Germline-derived CDR1 and CDR2 are MGHRA and YSYEKL. With 4 bases removed from V and 7 bases from J, the gap between germline ends came to 17 bases. The CDR3 reads CASSPGLQSGEQYV. The CDR3 DNA follows: TGCGCCAGCAGCCCCGGACTCCAATCGGGAGAGCAGTACGTC.

The chain uses TRBV7-9 and TRBJ1-2; 10 nucleotides line up with TRBD1. The germline V gene has CDR1 SEHNR and CDR2 FQNEAQ (reference sequence). This CDR3 spans 16 amino acids. Trimming cost V 6 bases and J 4 bases; bases outside gene matches: 11. The CDR3 nucleotides are TGTGCCAGCAGGGGAGAGACAGGGGGCAAATTCTATGGCTACACCTTC. Its translation: CASRGETGGKFYGYTF.

The genes are TRBV7-3 and TRBJ2-3; D possibly corresponds to TRBD2 (6 bases). Trimming pared 5 bases from V and 0 bases from J, leaving 15 bases between. This CDR3 comprises 16 residues. Germline CDR1 is SGHTA and CDR2 is FQGTGA. The CDR3 sequence: CASSATGTPSTDTQYF. For the CDR3, the DNA is TGTGCCAGCAGCGCTACCGGGACTCCTAGCACAGATACGCAGTATTTT.

CDR3 region: CASTAGVTEAFF. The CDR3 DNA sequence: TGTGCCAGCACCGCAGGGGTAACTGAAGCTTTCTTT. This chain uses TRBV5-5 with TRBJ1-1; D is perhaps TRBD1 (6 bases). V lost 6 bases and J lost 5, with 11 bases in between. Looked up from germline, CDR1 is SGHKS and CDR2 is YYEKEE (reference sequence). This CDR3 has 12 amino acids.

The chain couples TRBV19 to TRBJ1-2, with 12 nucleotides matching TRBD1. V was pared by 5 bases and J by 5 bases, with 3 bases of the junction left unmatched. Germline assignment: CDR1 LNHDA and CDR2 SQIVND (reference sequence). The CDR3 loop spans 14 amino acids. CDR3 loop: CASSWDRGLYGYTF. The DNA for the CDR3 is TGTGCCAGTAGTTGGGACAGGGGGCTTTATGGCTACACCTTC.

The chain employs TRBV28 and TRBJ1-5; the match to TRBD1 covers 8 bases. The CDR3 runs 17 residues. Germline CDR1 and CDR2: MDHEN and SYDVKM. V was clipped by 8 bases and J by 0 bases; unmatched bases: 12. In DNA form, the CDR3 reads TGTGCCAGCGGTCTCGGGGACAGGCGATATAGCAATCAGCCCCAGCATTTT. Amino acids: CASGLGDRRYSNQPQHF.

As concerns this clone: The same CDR3 is also encoded by other DNA sequences in this sample. This chain's CDR3 is CASRSSSGPRGGELFF. The CDR3 DNA follows: TGTGCCAGCAGATCGTCTAGCGGGCCGAGGGGCGGGGAGCTGTTTTTT. This rearrangement joins TRBV7-9 to TRBJ2-2; 8 bases line up with TRBD2. CDR3 length: 16 residues. Germline trimming cut 6 bases from V and 7 bases from J; bases unmatched to any gene: 13. Germline CDR1 SEHNR, CDR2 FQNEAQ (reference sequence).

The chain couples TRBV9 to TRBJ1-5; a possible D gene is TRBD1 (5 bases). Trimming shortened V by 4 bases and J by 3 bases, and 11 bases separated the two germline ends. This CDR3 contains 14 residues. CDR1 and CDR2 from the germline V gene are SGDLS and YYNGEE. The CDR3 here is CASSPGPINQPQHF. The DNA for the CDR3 is TGTGCCAGCAGCCCGGGACCGATCAATCAGCCCCAGCATTTT.

The chain employs TRBV4-1 and TRBJ2-7, with 10 nucleotides matching TRBD1. Trimming cost V 1 base and J 4 bases; bases outside gene matches: 1. Germline V lookup: CDR1 MGHRA, CDR2 YSYEKL. This CDR3 has 14 amino acids. Here the CDR3 reads CASSQGQGAYEQYV. CDR3 nucleotide sequence: TGCGCCAGCAGCCAAGGACAGGGGGCTTACGAGCAGTACGTC.

This chain links TRBV5-4 with TRBJ1-2; possibly TRBD1 for D (5 bases). Deletions cut 5 bases from V and 2 bases from J, with 13 bases between. CDR3 length: 14 residues. The germline gives CDR1 SGHNT, CDR2 YYREEE (reference sequence). In DNA form, the CDR3 reads TGTGCCAGCAGTTCTCGGGGGGACAACTATGGCTACACCTTC. It encodes CASSSRGDNYGYTF.

This sequence joins TRBV27 and TRBJ2-1, with a possible D match to TRBD1 (5 bases). Trimming took off 5 bases at V and 9 bases at J, with 11 bases between the two ends. CDR1 MNHEY and CDR2 SMNVEV come from the germline V gene (reference sequence). This CDR3 region has 12 residues. The CDR3 spells CASSPLGVEQFF. The CDR3 bases are TGTGCCAGCAGTCCCCTAGGGGTTGAGCAGTTCTTC.